These 26 T cell receptor beta chains came from one sample sequenced in a study of neurological immune-mediated disorders (dated by TCRdb to about 2019). Receptor amplification or capture employed 5' RACE. Sequencing instrument: Illumina HiSeq 2500. TCRdb applied fastp at Q25 and MiXCR to the public reads, then kept only in-frame beta chains. One record per CDR3 amino acid sequence lists the most common genes and DNA. The sample table records tens of thousands of distinct CDR3 sequences; about 4% of these occur just once. Jointly, the top ten make up 1.3% of the sample. Sequencing used PBMCs. These receptors were collected from a young man with multiple sclerosis.

The chain is built from TRBV20-1 and TRBJ1-2; the D gene is possibly TRBD1 (6 bases). Germline V lookup: CDR1 DFQATT, CDR2 SNEGSKA (reference sequence). V was trimmed by 0 bases and J by 4 bases, leaving 9 bases between them. The CDR3 is made up of 13 amino acids. The chain's CDR3 is CSARDLTGYGYTF. CDR3 nucleotides: TGCAGTGCTAGAGATCTGACAGGCTATGGCTACACCTTC.

This clonotype was recorded at least ten times. The chain has TRBV6-5 and TRBJ2-3; the D gene is possibly TRBD1 (6 bases). The CDR3 sequence is 15 residues long. CDR1 and CDR2 from the germline V gene are MNHEY and SVGAGI. V was pared by 5 bases and J by 4 bases, with 16 bases between. In DNA form, the CDR3 reads TGTGCCAGCAGTCCCCGGGCAGGGGTGGCAGATACGCAGTATTTT. Translating gives CASSPRAGVADTQYF.

The table lists this clonotype with many counts. The chain links TRBV5-1 to TRBJ2-1; a weak D match, TRBD1 (5 bases). Germline V CDR1 and CDR2: SGHRS, YFSETQ. CDR3 length: 15 amino acids. Trimming removed 0 bases from V and 8 bases from J, with 15 bases in between. The CDR3 nucleotides are TGCGCCAGCAGCTTGGCAGTGAAGGTAGGGGATGAGCAGTTCTTC. Translating it yields CASSLAVKVGDEQFF.

This clonotype was observed a few times. The gene calls are TRBV6-1 and TRBJ1-6, with TRBD1 matching over 8 bases. Trimming at V came to 3 bases and at J to 9 bases, leaving 7 bases not matched to a gene. The CDR3 extends over 15 amino acids. Germline CDR1 reads MNHNS; CDR2 reads SASEGT. CDR3 sequence: CASSELTGVASPLHF. The CDR3 DNA sequence: TGTGCCAGCAGTGAGCTGACAGGGGTCGCTTCACCCCTCCACTTT.

This clonotype came up many times. The gene calls are TRBV11-2 and TRBJ1-2; D is uncertain. The CDR3 has 14 amino acids. CDR1 and CDR2 from the germline V gene are SGHAT and FQNNGV. V was trimmed by 5 bases and J by 0 bases, leaving 10 bases between them. The CDR3 sequence: CASSEQLANYGYTF. The DNA of the CDR3 is TGTGCCAGCAGCGAACAGCTGGCTAACTATGGCTACACCTTC.

This clonotype has only a few counts. A much larger clone lies a single base off, so this may be a read error. Because the CDR3 is missing its conserved closing phenylalanine or tryptophan, this is likely a read error. The chain links TRBV29-1 to TRBJ1-2; 10 nucleotides align to TRBD1. CDR1 is SQVTM, CDR2 ANQGSEA, per germline. The junction had 4 bases not matched to a gene; V was cut back by 5 bases and J by 7 bases. CDR3 size: 12 residues. This CDR3 reads CSVSGQGPGYTS. As DNA, the CDR3 is TGCAGCGTTTCGGGACAGGGGCCTGGCTACACCTCC.

This chain links TRBV5-1 with TRBJ2-3; D gene uncertain. Looked up from germline, CDR1 is SGHRS and CDR2 is YFSETQ. The germline V and J ends were trimmed by 0 bases and 6 bases, with 5 bases remaining between them. This CDR3 has 12 amino acids. As DNA, the CDR3 is TGCGCCAGCAGCTTGGCCTTGGATACGCAGTATTTT. Protein sequence: CASSLALDTQYF.

In its sample, this clonotype was seen many times. This sequence joins TRBV10-3 and TRBJ2-2; D is undetermined. This CDR3 has 14 residues. Germline CDR1 is ENHRY and CDR2 is SYGVKD. Trimming removed 6 bases from V and 2 bases from J, with 10 bases in between. In nucleotides, the CDR3 is TGTGCCATCAGGGAGACTTTTAACACCGGGGAGCTGTTTTTT. Its protein is CAIRETFNTGELFF.

This clonotype was recorded many times. The chain combines TRBV12-5 with TRBJ2-1; 8 nucleotides match TRBD1. Per germline, CDR1 LGHNT and CDR2 FRNRAP. V gave up 5 bases and J gave up 3 bases; unmatched junction bases: 3. The CDR3 sequence is 14 residues long. Here the CDR3 DNA reads TGTGCTAGTGGTAAGGGACAGGTCTACAATGAGCAGTTCTTC. Encoded protein: CASGKGQVYNEQFF.

The table lists this clonotype with many counts. This rearrangement joins TRBV7-6 to TRBJ2-5; D is possibly TRBD1 or TRBD2 (7 bases each). V was clipped by 1 base and J by 7 bases, with 19 bases between them. CDR1 SGHVS and CDR2 FNYEAQ come from the germline V gene. The CDR3 is 16 residues long. The CDR3 loop reads CASSLGSGTAVWTQYF. The CDR3, as DNA: TGTGCCAGCAGCTTAGGAAGCGGGACAGCCGTGTGGACCCAGTACTTC. Combining the CDR3 with reference TRBV7-6 and TRBJ2-5 gives the whole variable domain GAGVSQSPRYKVTKRGQDVALRCDPISGHVSLYWYRQALGQGPEFLTYFNYEAQQDKSGLPNDRFSAERPEGSISTLTIQRTEQRDSAMYRCASSLGSGTAVWTQYFGPGTRLLVL.

This clonotype was counted many times. J is TRBJ1-2 and V is TRBV3-1; D unclear. CDR3 length: 14 amino acids. Trimming took off 4 bases at V and 1 base at J, with 10 bases between the two ends. CDR1 and CDR2 from the germline V gene are LGHDT and YNNKEL (reference sequence). In DNA form, the CDR3 reads TGTGCCAGCAGCCGAAATAGCGATAACTATGGCTACACCTTC. It codes for CASSRNSDNYGYTF.

This clonotype appeared many times. The chain employs TRBV7-9 and TRBJ1-1; a weak D match, TRBD1 (6 bases). Trimming shortened V by 5 bases and J by 4 bases, and 20 bases separated the two germline ends. The CDR3 length is 16 residues. CDR1 and CDR2 (germline): SEHNR, FQNEAQ (reference sequence). The CDR3 here is CASSPLWDKRTTEAFF. The CDR3 DNA is TGTGCCAGCAGCCCCCTTTGGGACAAACGAACCACTGAAGCTTTCTTT.

This clonotype appeared many times. This rearrangement joins TRBV21-1 to TRBJ2-7; TRBD1 was called by the table and not checked on the DNA. TRBV21-1 is a known pseudogene. The CDR3 contains 15 residues. The CDR3 spells CASSTQVSRLYEQYF. The DNA of the CDR3 is TGTGCCAGCAGCACACAGGTCAGCAGGTTATACGAGCAGTACTTC.

The chain combines TRBV7-2 with TRBJ2-1; 9 bases map to TRBD2. The junction had 4 bases not matched to a gene; V was cut back by 0 bases and J by 4 bases. The CDR3 spans 16 residues. Germline V gene lookup returns CDR1 SGHTA and CDR2 FQGNSA. The chain's CDR3 is CASSLASGGVYNEQFF. CDR3 DNA sequence: TGTGCCAGCAGCTTAGCTAGCGGGGGAGTTTACAATGAGCAGTTCTTC.

This clonotype was picked up many times. The chain uses TRBV5-1 and TRBJ1-5, with 7 bases aligning to TRBD1. In germline, CDR1 is SGHRS, CDR2 YFSETQ. The CDR3 contains 18 residues. J was trimmed by 0 bases and V by 6 bases; bases with no gene match: 15. The CDR3, as DNA: TGCGCCAGCATGACACCCGGGACAGATTTAACTAGCAATCAGCCCCAGCATTTT. Translation gives CASMTPGTDLTSNQPQHF.

This clonotype is categorized as medium-sized. The chain couples TRBV20-1 to TRBJ1-1; D remains ambiguous. V was trimmed by 4 bases and J by 4 bases, leaving 13 bases between them. The CDR3 contains 13 residues. The germline CDR1 and CDR2 sequences are DFQATT and SNEGSKA (reference sequence). In DNA, the CDR3 is TGCAGTGCTAAAGGGTGGGAGGGCACTGAAGCTTTCTTT. Protein product: CSAKGWEGTEAFF.

The chain links TRBV20-1 to TRBJ2-1, with a tentative D call TRBD2 (5 bases). CDR3 length equals 13 residues. The V end lost 6 bases, the J end lost 4 bases, and 13 bases lay between the germline ends. The germline CDR1 and CDR2 sequences are DFQATT and SNEGSKA (reference sequence). DNA of the CDR3: TGCAGTGCCTCCCGGGAAAGGTACAATGAGCAGTTCTTC. Translation: CSASRERYNEQFF.

This clonotype was observed at least ten times. The CDR3 sequence: CASSLRSKTLGVYEQYF. In nucleotides, the CDR3 is TGCGCCAGCAGCTTGAGATCCAAGACACTCGGGGTTTACGAGCAGTACTTC. This chain links TRBV5-1 with TRBJ2-7, with D perhaps TRBD2 (5 bases). The CDR3 spans 17 residues. CDR1 is SGHRS and CDR2 is YFSETQ in the germline V gene. Trimming shortened V by 1 base and J by 4 bases, and 21 bases separated the two germline ends. Looking up the rest from reference TRBV5-1 and TRBJ2-7 gives the full variable domain: KAGVTQTPRYLIKTRGQQVTLSCSPISGHRSVSWYQQTPGQGLQFLFEYFSETQRNKGNFPGRFSGRQFSNSRSEMNVSTLELGDSALYLCASSLRSKTLGVYEQYFGPGTRLTVT.

This clonotype was seen at least ten times. The V and J genes are TRBV10-3 and TRBJ2-2, with 7 bases fitting TRBD2. V dropped 6 bases and J dropped 3; count of bases not matched to a gene: 4. The CDR3 contains 14 residues. Germline V lookup: CDR1 ENHRY, CDR2 SYGVKD. The CDR3 DNA is TGTGCCATCAGGACCCTAGCGGACACCGGGGAGCTGTTTTTT. Protein product: CAIRTLADTGELFF.

This clonotype was detected ten times or more. The rearrangement joins TRBV6-1 to TRBJ2-7; D may be TRBD1 (6 bases). Germline V gene sequence: CDR1 MNHNS, CDR2 SASEGT. Deletions cut 2 bases from V and 2 bases from J, with 10 bases between. This CDR3 has 14 amino acids. The CDR3 DNA sequence: TGTGCCAGCAGTGAATCCCCAGGGGCCTACGAGCAGTACTTC. Translation gives CASSESPGAYEQYF.

At least ten counts were recorded for this clonotype. V gene TRBV7-2 combines with J gene TRBJ1-1; no firm D call. This CDR3 has 13 amino acids. The V gene's germline CDR1 is SGHTA and CDR2 FQGNSA. The V gene lost 5 bases and the J gene lost 8 bases, with 15 bases spanning the gap. CDR3 sequence reads: CASSQVSGKEAFF. In DNA form, the CDR3 reads TGTGCCAGCAGCCAGGTGTCAGGAAAAGAAGCTTTCTTT.

There are many counts of this clonotype. The chain uses TRBV20-1 and TRBJ1-2, with D tentatively TRBD1 (6 bases). From germline, CDR1 is DFQATT and CDR2 SNEGSKA (reference sequence). The CDR3 covers 13 residues. V was trimmed by 3 bases and J by 4 bases, leaving 12 bases between them. As DNA, the CDR3 is TGCAGTGCTAGTGAACGACAGGTCTATGGCTACACCTTC. Amino acid sequence: CSASERQVYGYTF.

This clonotype was recorded at least ten times. The chain combines TRBV5-1 with TRBJ2-2; weak D call: TRBD2 (6 bases). The CDR3 has 16 residues. V was shortened by 3 bases and J by 7 bases, with 19 bases between the two germline ends. Germline loops: CDR1 SGHRS, CDR2 YFSETQ. CDR3 amino acids: CASSSPVGGSNGELFF. In nucleotides, the CDR3 is TGCGCCAGCAGCTCCCCTGTGGGGGGTTCGAACGGGGAGCTGTTTTTT.

With respect to this clonotype: One junction end does not reproduce the germline sequence, and a read error may be involved. The V call is TRBV4-1, the J call TRBJ1-6; possible D gene TRBD1, 5 bases. From germline, CDR1 is MGHRA and CDR2 YSYEKL. The CDR3 extends over 14 amino acids. This CDR3 is CASSQGQYNSPLNF. Written as DNA, the CDR3 is TGCGCCAGCAGCCAAGGACAGTATAATTCACCCCTCAACTTT.

In its sample, this clonotype was seen many times. CDR3 coding DNA: TGTGCCAGCAGCTTACTATGGACAAGCTCCTATAATTCACCCCTCCACTTT. Amino acids: CASSLLWTSSYNSPLHF. V usage is TRBV7-9 and J usage is TRBJ1-6; tentative D call: TRBD1 (5 bases). V lost 2 bases, J lost 0 bases, and 11 bases lay in between. This CDR3 is built from 17 residues. Germline lookup yields CDR1 SEHNR and CDR2 FQNEAQ (reference sequence).

This clonotype was counted many times. The chain combines TRBV5-1 with TRBJ2-3; D is unresolved. V lost 4 bases and J 3 bases, leaving 18 bases between the germline ends. Germline assignment: CDR1 SGHRS and CDR2 YFSETQ. The CDR3 contains 16 residues. Here the CDR3 DNA reads TGCGCCAGCAGCACGGGTATTGAGGAGTTTACAGATACGCAGTATTTT. It yields the protein CASSTGIEEFTDTQYF.